The TCR beta chain under discussion was sequenced for a study of T cells in Graves' hyperthyroidism and ophthalmopathy. General study findings and limits: Among clonotypes expanded in thyroid above 0.001, most were also found in blood. A 13 V-J signature model discriminated ophthalmopathy versus stable hyperthyroidism.

CDR1 and CDR2 (germline): SGHTA, FQGNSA. The CDR3 length is 13 residues. Deletions cut 2 bases from V and 4 bases from J, with 8 bases between. TCR beta CDR3 sequences were amplified from RNA transcripts. HTBI primers were employed in a first-round RT-PCR of the TCR CDR3. TCRdb independently ran MiXCR on the multiplex PCR reads; one entry per CDR3 protein. The repertoire holds under 400,000 distinct CDR3 sequences, with 16% as singletons. Many counts were recorded for this clonotype. What it recognizes is unknown. Recently diagnosed hyperthyroidism of less than 2 months' duration affected patients aged 18 to 65. PBMCs were derived from around 10 ml fresh peripheral blood.

The sequencing sample was made of blood. The receptor comes from a man aged 25-45 years with Graves' hyperthyroidism. This chain joins TRBV7-2 and TRBJ1-1, with D tentatively TRBD1 (6 bases). CDR3: CASSLSRGTEAFF. The CDR3 DNA reads as TGTGCCAGCAGCTTAAGCAGGGGCACTGAAGCTTTCTTT.